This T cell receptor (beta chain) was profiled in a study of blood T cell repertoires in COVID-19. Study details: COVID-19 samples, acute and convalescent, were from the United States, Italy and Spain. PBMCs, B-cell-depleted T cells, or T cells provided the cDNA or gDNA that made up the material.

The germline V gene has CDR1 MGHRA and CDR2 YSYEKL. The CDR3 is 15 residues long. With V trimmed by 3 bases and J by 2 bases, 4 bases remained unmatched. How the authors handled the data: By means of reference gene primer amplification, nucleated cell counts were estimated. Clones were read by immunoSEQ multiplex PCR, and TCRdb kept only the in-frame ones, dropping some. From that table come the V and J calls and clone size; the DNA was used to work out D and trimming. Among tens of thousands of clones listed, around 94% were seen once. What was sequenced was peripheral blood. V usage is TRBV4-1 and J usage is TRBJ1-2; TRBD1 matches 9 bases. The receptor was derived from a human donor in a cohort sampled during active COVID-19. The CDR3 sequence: CASSQPGTGNYGYTF. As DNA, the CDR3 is TGCGCCAGCAGCCAGCCCGGGACAGGGAACTATGGCTACACCTTC.